Presented here are 29 T cell receptor beta chains from one specimen sequenced in a study of human T cells and chemical hapten exposure. Time point reported: patch test 1, 2 weeks after DPC sensitization. Treatment here: therapeutic diphenylcyclopropenone sensitization with weekly scalp DPC. TCRdb reprocessed the RACE reads via MiXCR and lists one record per CDR3 protein. The sample contains fewer than 500,000 distinct CDR3 sequences, more than 4.5% of which appear only once. This sample comprised whole blood, obtained in connection with sensitization to the hapten diphenylcyclopropenone (DPC). The origin of the receptors is a woman aged 50 to 60 with alopecia areata. Some clones in this sample may be carry-over from other donors' samples.

This clonotype was observed at least ten times. The gene calls are TRBV7-2 and TRBJ2-5; 8 bases agree with TRBD1. V lost 1 base to trimming and J lost 5 bases; unmatched junction nucleotides: 9. In germline, CDR1 is SGHTA, CDR2 FQGNSA. This CDR3 region has 16 residues. The CDR3 nucleotides read TGTGCCAGCAGCTTAGACAGGGCAGGGGGCTACGAGACCCAGTACTTC. Amino acids: CASSLDRAGGYETQYF.

J is TRBJ2-7 and V is TRBV9; TRBD1 matches 9 bases. After removal of 5 bases from V and 6 bases from J, the junction contained 9 bases not matched to a gene. The CDR3 contains 14 residues. CDR1 and CDR2 from the germline V gene are SGDLS and YYNGEE. The CDR3 reads CASSAGTGSGEQYF. Here the CDR3 DNA reads TGTGCCAGCAGTGCCGGGACAGGGAGTGGCGAGCAGTACTTC.

The table lists this clonotype with many counts. This chain connects TRBV7-9 to TRBJ2-7; 10 bases agree with TRBD1. The V gene's germline CDR1 is SEHNR and CDR2 FQNEAQ (reference sequence). V was clipped by 4 bases and J by 1 base; unmatched bases: 4. The CDR3 is 15 residues long. The CDR3 loop reads CASSSRGQGSYEQYF. The CDR3 coding sequence is TGTGCCAGCAGCTCAAGGGGACAGGGGTCCTACGAGCAGTACTTC.

A few counts support this clonotype. The chain has TRBV30 and TRBJ1-2; TRBD1 might be the D (6 bases). Germline CDR1 GTSNPN, CDR2 SVGIG (reference sequence). V was shortened by 1 base and J by 5 bases, with 8 bases between the two germline ends. This CDR3 is 12 amino acids long. CDR3 residues: CAWSATGYGYTF. The CDR3 DNA reads TGTGCCTGGAGTGCGACAGGTTATGGCTACACCTTC.

The table lists this clonotype with many counts. The chain has TRBV12-3 or TRBV12-4 and TRBJ2-1; TRBD2 agrees at 10 bases. This CDR3 region has 16 residues. J gave up 10 bases and V 10 bases, and 19 bases lay outside the gene matches. CDR3 residues: CATRRAGLAGAGEQFF. Written as DNA, the CDR3 is TGTGCCACCAGGAGGGCCGGGCTAGCGGGAGCAGGAGAGCAGTTCTTC.

The chain links TRBV6-1 to TRBJ1-2; D perhaps matches TRBD1 (6 bases). Trimming removed 7 bases from V and 0 bases from J, with 9 bases in between. Looked up from germline, CDR1 is MNHNS and CDR2 is SASEGT. This CDR3 has 13 residues. The CDR3 protein is CASKTGANYGYTF. In DNA, the CDR3 is TGTGCCAGCAAGACAGGAGCTAACTATGGCTACACCTTC.

The V call is TRBV29-1, the J call TRBJ1-1; D possibly corresponds to TRBD1 (6 bases). V gave up 2 bases and J gave up 8 bases, with 6 bases separating them. CDR1 and CDR2 (germline): SQVTM, ANQGSEA. The CDR3 extends over 10 amino acids. This chain's CDR3 is CSVEQGEAFF. The DNA for the CDR3 is TGCAGCGTTGAACAGGGGGAAGCTTTCTTT.

This clonotype was found many times. The chain couples TRBV7-9 to TRBJ2-5, with D uncertain. CDR3 length: 16 residues. Germline CDR1 reads SEHNR; CDR2 reads FQNEAQ (reference sequence). Trimming cost V 0 bases and J 0 bases, with 11 bases left between them. The CDR3 region is CASSLAQLRYQETQYF. CDR3 bases: TGTGCCAGCAGCTTAGCGCAGCTTCGATACCAAGAGACCCAGTACTTC.

This clonotype was seen many times. The rearrangement links TRBV6-6 to TRBJ2-3; tentative D call: TRBD2 (7 bases). The CDR3 is 12 amino acids. V was pared by 0 bases and J by 11 bases, with 9 bases between. CDR1 is MNHNY and CDR2 is SVGAGI in the germline V gene (reference sequence). The CDR3 sequence is CASSYSGGGQYF. The CDR3, as DNA: TGTGCCAGCAGTTACTCGGGAGGGGGGCAGTATTTT.

This clonotype was seen only a few times. CDR3 sequence: CASSQGHSGTDTQYF. The DNA for the CDR3 is TGTGCCAGCAGCCAAGGGCATTCGGGGACAGATACGCAGTATTTT. The J gene is TRBJ2-3, the V gene TRBV4-2, with D maybe TRBD2 (5 bases). In germline, CDR1 is LGHNA, CDR2 YNFKEQ. This CDR3 region has 15 residues. V dropped 1 base and J dropped 3 bases, with 11 bases sitting between them.

There are many counts of this clonotype. The genes are TRBV29-1 and TRBJ1-1, with TRBD1 as a possible D gene (5 bases). V lost 5 bases to trimming and J lost 1 base, with 8 bases between them. Germline V lookup: CDR1 SQVTM, CDR2 ANQGSEA. The CDR3 is made up of 12 amino acids. The CDR3 reads CSVQGPNTEAFF. In nucleotides, the CDR3 is TGCAGCGTTCAGGGACCGAACACTGAAGCTTTCTTT.

In its sample, this clonotype was seen many times. The gene calls are TRBV11-2 and TRBJ1-2; D is unclear. The germline CDR1 and CDR2 sequences are SGHAT and FQNNGV. Trimming stripped 5 bases from V and 1 base from J, with 8 bases between. The CDR3 is 13 residues long. CDR3 amino acids: CASSTVNNYGYTF. The CDR3 DNA is TGTGCCAGCAGCACCGTAAATAACTATGGCTACACCTTC.

Ten or more counts support this clonotype. The chain has TRBV11-2 and TRBJ2-7; 9 bases align to TRBD1. The trim removed 5 bases at V and 6 bases at J, leaving 8 bases unmatched. CDR1 SGHAT and CDR2 FQNNGV come from the germline V gene. The CDR3 length is 14 residues. CDR3 in DNA: TGTGCCAGCAGCGGATGGACAGGGGTGCTCGAGCAGTACTTC. This gives the protein CASSGWTGVLEQYF.

This clonotype was recorded at least ten times. V and J are TRBV3-1 and TRBJ2-7, with 8 positions matching TRBD1. The CDR3 runs 14 residues. The junction had 3 bases not matched to a gene; V was cut back by 4 bases and J by 1 base. In germline, CDR1 is LGHDT, CDR2 YNNKEL (reference sequence). CDR3 DNA: TGTGCCAGCAGCCGGACAGGGTTGTCCTACGAGCAGTACTTC. Translating gives CASSRTGLSYEQYF.

The chain is built from TRBV7-2 and TRBJ1-1, with D possibly TRBD1 on 5 matching bases. The germline CDR1 and CDR2 sequences are SGHTA and FQGNSA. V lost 5 bases, J lost 11 bases, and 18 bases lay in between. This CDR3 region has 13 residues. The CDR3 here is CASSRGLREGAFF. For the CDR3, the DNA is TGTGCCAGCAGCCGAGGATTACGGGAGGGGGCTTTCTTT. The entire variable domain, with the rest obtained from reference TRBV7-2 and TRBJ1-1, is as follows: GAGVSQSPSNKVTEKGKDVELRCDPISGHTALYWYRQSLGQGLEFLIYFQGNSAPDKSGLPSDRFSAERTGGSVSTLTIQRTQQEDSAVYLCASSRGLREGAFFGQGTRLTVV.

Many counts were recorded for this clonotype. The chain joins TRBV29-1 to TRBJ1-5; 9 bases fit TRBD1. This CDR3 has 14 residues. CDR1 is SQVTM and CDR2 is ANQGSEA in the germline V gene. This CDR3 is CSVTGGGVDQPQHF. CDR3 nucleotide sequence: TGCAGTGTAACAGGGGGCGGTGTAGATCAGCCCCAGCATTTT.

This clonotype has ten or more counts. The V and J genes are TRBV20-1 and TRBJ1-5, with D possibly matching TRBD1 (5 bases). V shed 3 bases and J shed 6 bases, with 21 bases lying between them. There are 16 residues in the CDR3. The germline CDR1 and CDR2 sequences are DFQATT and SNEGSKA (reference sequence). The CDR3 sequence: CSARNGRAPSGQPQHF. The CDR3 DNA reads as TGCAGTGCTAGGAACGGCAGGGCCCCCTCCGGTCAGCCCCAGCATTTT.

The V gene is TRBV5-8, the J gene TRBJ2-3; no reliable D call. Germline assignment: CDR1 SGHTS and CDR2 YDEGEE. The CDR3 runs to 14 residues. V was trimmed by 1 base and J by 4 bases, leaving 10 bases between them. CDR3 residues: CASSLWPGSDTQYF. The CDR3 coding sequence is TGTGCCAGCAGCTTGTGGCCGGGTTCAGATACGCAGTATTTT.

This clonotype was counted ten times or more. The chain employs TRBV29-1 and TRBJ2-5, with D perhaps given as TRBD1 or TRBD2 (5 bases each). Trimming cost V 4 bases and J 4 bases, with 10 bases left between them. This CDR3 spans 12 amino acids. Germline V gene sequence: CDR1 SQVTM, CDR2 ANQGSEA. The CDR3 protein is CSVAGTLETQYF. The CDR3 DNA is TGCAGCGTTGCCGGGACGTTAGAGACCCAGTACTTC.

In its sample, this clonotype was seen many times. The CDR3: CASSLGGGANVLTF. CDR3 in DNA: TGTGCCAGCAGCCTCGGAGGCGGGGCCAACGTCCTGACTTTC. The chain carries TRBV3-1 and TRBJ2-6, with D possibly matching TRBD2 (5 bases). The germline V and J ends were trimmed by 4 bases and 4 bases, with 8 bases remaining between them. This CDR3 is built from 14 residues. The germline V gene encodes CDR1 LGHDT and CDR2 YNNKEL (reference sequence).

This clonotype was counted only a few times. The CDR3 region is CASKAGTGDNEQFF. The CDR3 DNA is TGTGCCAGTAAAGCCGGGACAGGGGACAATGAGCAGTTCTTC. This chain joins TRBV7-9 and TRBJ2-1, with TRBD1 matching over 10 bases. CDR1 and CDR2 from the germline V gene are SEHNR and FQNEAQ (reference sequence). Trimming cost V 9 bases and J 5 bases; bases outside gene matches: 7. The CDR3 totals 14 residues. The full variable domain, completed using reference TRBV7-9 and TRBJ2-1, is DTGVSQNPRHKITKRGQNVTFRCDPISEHNRLYWYRQTLGQGPEFLTYFQNEAQLEKSRLLSDRFSAERPKGSFSTLEIQRTEQGDSAMYLCASKAGTGDNEQFFGPGTRLTVL.

This clonotype was counted many times. The CDR3 loop reads CASSVPAGGPSTDTQYF. The CDR3 nucleotides read TGTGCCAGCAGCGTTCCAGCGGGAGGGCCTAGCACAGATACGCAGTATTTT. The chain employs TRBV9 and TRBJ2-3; TRBD2 matches 10 bases. Germline V gene lookup returns CDR1 SGDLS and CDR2 YYNGEE. Trimming at V came to 2 bases and at J to 0 bases, leaving 6 bases not matched to a gene. The CDR3 length is 17 residues.

This clonotype occurred many times. The chain recombines TRBV21-1 with TRBJ2-3. TRBV21-1 is designated a pseudogene. This CDR3 spans 17 amino acids. This CDR3 is CASSILGRISSTDTQYF. The CDR3 DNA reads as TGTGCCAGCAGCATCTTGGGCAGAATCTCTAGCACAGATACGCAGTATTTT.

This clonotype was found a few times. The chain has TRBV7-2 and TRBJ1-2, with TRBD1 as a possible D gene (5 bases). V lost 1 base to trimming and J lost 1 base, with 13 bases between them. Germline assignment: CDR1 SGHTA and CDR2 FQGNSA. The CDR3 spans 16 residues. The CDR3 DNA reads TGTGCCAGCAGCTTAGAACGCAGGGCCAGTAACTATGGCTACACCTTC. Encoded protein: CASSLERRASNYGYTF.

This clonotype was recorded a few times. The chain uses TRBV7-2 and TRBJ2-6; 10 nucleotides align to TRBD2. The V gene's germline CDR1 is SGHTA and CDR2 FQGNSA. Trimming at V came to 3 bases and at J to 0 bases, leaving 8 bases not matched to a gene. The CDR3 spans 19 residues. This chain's CDR3 is CASSFFGLAVYSGANVLTF. The CDR3 DNA follows: TGTGCCAGCAGCTTCTTCGGACTAGCGGTTTACTCTGGGGCCAACGTCCTGACTTTC.

This clonotype was recorded many times. The chain has TRBV7-9 and TRBJ2-7; perhaps D is TRBD1 or TRBD2 (6 bases each). The length of the CDR3 is 17 residues. Germline values: CDR1 SEHNR, CDR2 FQNEAQ (reference sequence). Trimming took 5 bases from V and 4 from J, leaving 24 bases between them. The CDR3 bases are TGTGCCAGCAGCGGAGGGAGTCGAGGGACACCAATTTACGAGCAGTACTTC. This translates into CASSGGSRGTPIYEQYF. Full variable domain (outside the CDR3, taken from reference TRBV7-9 and TRBJ2-7): DTGVSQNPRHKITKRGQNVTFRCDPISEHNRLYWYRQTLGQGPEFLTYFQNEAQLEKSRLLSDRFSAERPKGSFSTLEIQRTEQGDSAMYLCASSGGSRGTPIYEQYFGPGTRLTVT.

Turning to this clonotype: A much larger clonotype is one base distant, so this may be a read error. The rearrangement uses TRBV18 and TRBJ2-3, with D possibly TRBD1 on 5 matching bases. This CDR3 has 13 residues. Germline lookup yields CDR1 KGHSH and CDR2 LQKENI. The CDR3 protein is CASSRVLQDTLYF. The CDR3, as DNA: TGTGCCAGCTCACGCGTCTTACAGGATACGCTGTATTTT.

The chain recombines TRBV15 with TRBJ1-3; D unresolved. Germline V gene sequence: CDR1 LNHNV, CDR2 YYDKDF (reference sequence). The V end lost 0 bases, the J end lost 4 bases, and 10 bases lay between the germline ends. The CDR3 runs 15 residues. DNA for the CDR3: TGTGCCACCAGCAGAGATCAAGGAACAGGAAACACCATATATTTT. Translation gives CATSRDQGTGNTIYF.

The sample holds many counts of this clonotype. This chain uses TRBV28 with TRBJ2-3, with TRBD2 matching over 11 bases. V shed 3 bases, J shed 6 bases, and the junction held 5 bases outside the gene matches. Germline V gene sequence: CDR1 MDHEN, CDR2 SYDVKM. This CDR3 has 15 amino acids. The CDR3 DNA reads TGTGCCAGCAGTTTTTTAGCGGGAGGGCGGGATACGCAGTATTTT. This encodes CASSFLAGGRDTQYF.